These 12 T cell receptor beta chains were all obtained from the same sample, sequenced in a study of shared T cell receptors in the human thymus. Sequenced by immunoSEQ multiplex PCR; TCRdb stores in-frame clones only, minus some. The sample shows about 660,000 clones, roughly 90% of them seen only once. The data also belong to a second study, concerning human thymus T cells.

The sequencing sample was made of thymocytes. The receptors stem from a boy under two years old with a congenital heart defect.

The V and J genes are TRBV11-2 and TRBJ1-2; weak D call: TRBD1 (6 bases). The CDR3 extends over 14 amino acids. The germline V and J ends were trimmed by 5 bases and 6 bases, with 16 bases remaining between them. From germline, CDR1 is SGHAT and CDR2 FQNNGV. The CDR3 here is CASSPPGAEDGYTF. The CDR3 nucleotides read TGTGCCAGCAGCCCCCCAGGGGCAGAGGATGGCTACACCTTC.

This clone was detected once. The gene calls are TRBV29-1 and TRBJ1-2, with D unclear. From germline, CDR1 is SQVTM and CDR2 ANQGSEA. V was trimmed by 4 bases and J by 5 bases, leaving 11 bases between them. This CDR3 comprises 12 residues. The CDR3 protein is CSVAEDLYGYTF. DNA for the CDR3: TGCAGCGTTGCGGAGGATTTGTATGGCTACACCTTC.

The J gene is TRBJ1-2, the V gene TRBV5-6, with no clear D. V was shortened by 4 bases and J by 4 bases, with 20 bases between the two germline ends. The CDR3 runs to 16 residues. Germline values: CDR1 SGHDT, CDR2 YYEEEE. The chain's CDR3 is CASSRRPFTRVYGYTF. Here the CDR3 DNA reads TGTGCCAGCAGCCGTCGACCTTTTACTAGGGTCTATGGCTACACCTTC.

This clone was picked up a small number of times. CDR3 nucleotide sequence: TGTGCCAGCACCCTGATCTACTTGAACACTGAAGCTTTCTTT. Encoded protein: CASTLIYLNTEAFF. The chain is built from TRBV28 and TRBJ1-1; D is undetermined. V lost 7 bases to trimming and J lost 0 bases, with 12 bases between them. Germline CDR1 is MDHEN and CDR2 is SYDVKM. CDR3 length: 14 amino acids.

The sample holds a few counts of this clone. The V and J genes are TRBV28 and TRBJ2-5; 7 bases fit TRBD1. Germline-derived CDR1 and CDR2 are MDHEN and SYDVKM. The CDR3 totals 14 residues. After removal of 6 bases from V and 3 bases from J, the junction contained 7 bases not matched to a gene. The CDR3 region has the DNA TGTGCCAGCAGAATAGGCGGACAGGAAGAGACCCAGTACTTC. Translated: CASRIGGQEETQYF.

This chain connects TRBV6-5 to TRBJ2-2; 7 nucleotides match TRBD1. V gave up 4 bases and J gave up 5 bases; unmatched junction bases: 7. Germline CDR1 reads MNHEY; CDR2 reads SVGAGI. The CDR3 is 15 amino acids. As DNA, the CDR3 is TGTGCCAGCAGTTCCGACAGGGCCGAAACCGGGGAGCTGTTTTTT. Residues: CASSSDRAETGELFF.

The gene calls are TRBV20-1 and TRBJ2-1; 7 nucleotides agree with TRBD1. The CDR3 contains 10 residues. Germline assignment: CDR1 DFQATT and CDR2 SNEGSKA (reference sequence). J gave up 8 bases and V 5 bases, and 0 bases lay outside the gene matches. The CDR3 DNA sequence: TGCAGTGCTGGACAGGATGAGCAGTTCTTC. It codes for CSAGQDEQFF.

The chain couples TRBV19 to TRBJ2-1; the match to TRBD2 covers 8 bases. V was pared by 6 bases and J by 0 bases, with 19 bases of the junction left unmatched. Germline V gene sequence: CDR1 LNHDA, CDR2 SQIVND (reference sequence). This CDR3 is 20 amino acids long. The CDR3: CASSTPGGQVGSTSYNEQFF. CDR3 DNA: TGTGCCAGTAGCACTCCGGGAGGGCAAGTCGGGAGTACCTCCTACAATGAGCAGTTCTTC.

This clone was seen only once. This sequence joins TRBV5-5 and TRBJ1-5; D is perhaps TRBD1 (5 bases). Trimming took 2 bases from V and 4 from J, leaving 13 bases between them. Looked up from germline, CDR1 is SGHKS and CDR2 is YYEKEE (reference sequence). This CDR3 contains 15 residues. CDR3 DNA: TGTGCCAGCAGCTTCGGCAGGGCGGAGAATCAGCCCCAGCATTTT. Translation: CASSFGRAENQPQHF.

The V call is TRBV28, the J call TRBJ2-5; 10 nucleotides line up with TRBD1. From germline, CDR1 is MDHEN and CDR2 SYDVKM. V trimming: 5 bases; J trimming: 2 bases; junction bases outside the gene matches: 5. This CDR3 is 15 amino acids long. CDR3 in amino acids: CASSPTGGRQETQYF. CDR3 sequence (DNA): TGTGCCAGCAGTCCGACAGGGGGCAGGCAAGAGACCCAGTACTTC.

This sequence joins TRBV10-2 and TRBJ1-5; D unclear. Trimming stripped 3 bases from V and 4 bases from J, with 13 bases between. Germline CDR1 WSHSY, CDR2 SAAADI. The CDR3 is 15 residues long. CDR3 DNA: TGCGCCAGCAGTGATTCTCCAGGCCAAAATCAGCCCCAGCATTTT. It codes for CASSDSPGQNQPQHF.

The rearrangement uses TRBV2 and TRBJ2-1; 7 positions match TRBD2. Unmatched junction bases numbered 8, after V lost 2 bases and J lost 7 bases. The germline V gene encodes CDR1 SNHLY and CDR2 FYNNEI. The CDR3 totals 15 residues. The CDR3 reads CASSERSSGGNEQFF. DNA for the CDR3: TGTGCCAGCAGTGAACGATCTAGCGGAGGAAATGAGCAGTTCTTC.